The rows below give T cell receptor beta chains drawn from one sample of a study of blood T cell repertoires in COVID-19. Sequencing used immunoSEQ multiplex PCR; TCRdb keeps in-frame clones, though not all of them. The table shows 180,000 or so clones, with about 81% occurring only once. The sequenced material came from peripheral blood. The receptors were gathered from a woman of 80 years or more with COVID-19, enrolled during active disease. The CDR3 runs from the conserved cysteine through the conserved F or W. The D gene is left open where the match is weak. Size tells how often a clone was seen (once, few, many) or the class of an expanded clone, and some rows leave it out.

TRBJ2-7 . TRBV12-3/TRBV12-4 TRBD2 CASGRAAYEQYF TGCGCTAGCGGGAGGGCCGCCTACGAGCAGTACTTC
TRBJ1-2 . TRBV3-1/TRBV3-2 . CASSQGGMGGFGGYTF TGTGCCAGCAGCCAAGGGGGTATGGGGGGTTTCGGAGGCTACACCTTC
TRBJ2-1 . TRBV6-2/TRBV6-3 TRBD2 CASSRPGLAHNEQFF TGTGCCAGCAGTAGGCCGGGACTAGCCCACAATGAGCAGTTCTTC
TRBJ1-6 . TRBV9 TRBD1 CASSATGRDNSPLHF TGTGCCAGCAGCGCGACAGGGCGAGATAATTCACCCCTCCACTTT
TRBJ1-1 . TRBV7-2 . CASSPLEGTEAFF TGTGCCAGCAGCCCCCTGGAGGGGACTGAAGCTTTCTTT
TRBJ1-5 . TRBV28 . CASRWGSSNQPQHF TGTGCCAGCAGGTGGGGCTCTAGCAATCAGCCCCAGCATTTT
TRBJ1-2 . TRBV29-1 TRBD1 CSVEEDQGVGYGYTF TGCAGCGTTGAAGAAGACCAGGGGGTAGGCTATGGCTACACCTTC
TRBJ2-3 . TRBV18 . CASSGGVSSTDTQYF TGTGCCAGCTCAGGAGGGGTATCTAGCACAGATACGCAGTATTTT
TRBJ1-1 . TRBV3-1/TRBV3-2 TRBD1 CASSSGQRELAFF TGTGCCAGCAGCTCGGGACAGAGGGAATTAGCTTTCTTT
TRBJ2-1 many TRBV19 TRBD1 CASTPTGWGEQFF TGTGCCAGCACTCCGACAGGGTGGGGTGAGCAGTTCTTC
TRBJ2-1 few TRBV28 TRBD2 CASTFLGGIGSLNNEQFF TGTGCCAGCACCTTCCTGGGGGGGATAGGAAGCTTAAACAATGAGCAGTTCTTC
TRBJ2-4 once TRBV3-1/TRBV3-2 . CASSQDPENIQYF TGTGCCAGCAGCCAAGATCCCGAAAACATTCAGTACTTC
TRBJ2-5 . TRBV4-1 TRBD1 CASSRDSRETQYF TGCGCCAGCAGCAGGGACAGCCGGGAGACCCAGTACTTC
TRBJ2-2 . TRBV5-1 TRBD2 CASSLDTSGIAANTGELFF TGCGCCAGCAGCTTGGATACTAGCGGGATAGCCGCGAACACCGGGGAGCTGTTTTTT
TRBJ2-7 medium-sized TRBV27 TRBD2 CASSLIAGVYEQYF TGTGCCAGCAGTTTGATAGCGGGAGTCTACGAGCAGTACTTC
TRBJ1-6 few TRBV2 TRBD1 CASTGTGDSPLHF TGTGCCAGCACCGGGACAGGGGATTCACCCCTCCACTTT
TRBJ2-3 . TRBV18 TRBD2 CASSPRPGTSGEKDTQYF TGTGCCAGCTCACCAAGACCCGGGACTAGCGGGGAGAAGGATACGCAGTATTTT
TRBJ2-3 . TRBV24-1 TRBD1 CATSDDRGPDTQYF TGTGCCACCAGTGATGACAGGGGGCCAGATACGCAGTATTTT
TRBJ2-2 few TRBV2 TRBD1 CARGTGGGELFF TGTGCCAGAGGGACAGGCGGGGGGGAGCTGTTTTTT
TRBJ2-7 . TRBV5-5 TRBD1 CASSWGTGSYEQYF TGTGCCAGCAGCTGGGGGACAGGTAGTTACGAGCAGTACTTC
TRBJ1-6 few TRBV7-9 TRBD1 CASRPGTGVGSPLHF TGTGCCAGCAGACCCGGGACAGGGGTCGGTTCACCCCTCCACTTT
TRBJ1-2 . TRBV3-1/TRBV3-2 . CASSQAGGPYGYTF TGTGCCAGCAGCCAAGCGGGGGGCCCCTATGGCTACACCTTC
TRBJ2-7 . TRBV10-3 TRBD1 CATTGQGSYEQYF TGTGCCACCACCGGACAGGGGAGCTACGAGCAGTACTTC
TRBJ1-2 . TRBV7-2 . CASSSWGTVARINYGYTF TGTGCCAGCAGCTCCTGGGGGACTGTGGCCCGGATTAACTATGGCTACACCTTC
TRBJ1-2 . TRBV10-1 . CASSDPEGGGLIHGYTF TGCGCCAGCAGTGATCCTGAAGGCGGGGGGCTGATTCATGGCTACACCTTC
TRBJ1-2 . TRBV6-6 . CASSNRGVARYGYTF TGTGCCAGCAGTAACCGGGGAGTGGCGCGGTATGGCTACACCTTC
TRBJ2-5 . TRBV6-5 . CASSPRDFQETQYF TGTGCCAGCAGCCCCCGGGACTTCCAAGAGACCCAGTACTTC
TRBJ2-7 . TRBV4-1 TRBD1 CASSPRTGTHEQYF TGCGCCAGCAGTCCTAGGACAGGGACCCACGAGCAGTACTTC
TRBJ2-5 . TRBV27 . CASSLRSGLFEETQYF TGTGCCAGCAGTTTAAGGAGCGGACTTTTTGAAGAGACCCAGTACTTC
TRBJ2-1 . TRBV30 . CAWQAGGASSSYNEQFF TGTGCCTGGCAAGCCGGAGGGGCCTCGAGCTCCTACAATGAGCAGTTCTTC
TRBJ2-5 few TRBV7-8 TRBD1 CASSSTGVGTQYF TGTGCCAGCAGCTCGACAGGGGTCGGGACCCAGTACTTC
TRBJ2-1 few TRBV29-1 . CSSNGGINSYNEQFF TGCAGCTCCAATGGGGGGATTAATTCCTACAATGAGCAGTTCTTC
TRBJ1-6 . TRBV18 . CASSPPSGGDNSPLHF TGTGCCAGCTCACCACCTTCCGGGGGGGATAATTCACCCCTCCACTTT
TRBJ2-1 . TRBV5-4 TRBD2 CASSGTSRGRVEQFF TGTGCCAGCAGCGGGACTAGCAGGGGGAGAGTTGAGCAGTTCTTC
TRBJ2-2 . TRBV18 TRBD2 CASSPRAGPNTGELFF TGTGCCAGCTCACCAAGAGCGGGACCGAACACCGGGGAGCTGTTTTTT
TRBJ2-1 . TRBV7-2 TRBD2 CASSFALAPEAGNNEQFF TGTGCCAGCAGCTTCGCCCTAGCGCCGGAAGCGGGAAACAATGAGCAGTTCTTC
TRBJ2-7 . TRBV28 . CASRPQGTYEQYF TGTGCCAGCAGACCCCAGGGGACCTACGAGCAGTACTTC
TRBJ2-1 once TRBV2 . CASSANGDSYNEQFF TGTGCCAGCAGCGCCAACGGGGACTCCTACAATGAGCAGTTCTTC
TRBJ1-6 . TRBV7-3 . CASSLSVDSPLHF TGTGCCAGCAGCTTATCGGTGGATTCACCCCTCCACTTT
TRBJ2-1 . TRBV5-4 TRBD1 CASSLESGGAYNEQFF TGTGCCAGCAGCTTGGAGTCAGGGGGCGCTTACAATGAGCAGTTCTTC